This entry lists 21 T cell receptor beta chains sequenced from one sample in a study of technical replicates of blood from a handful of donors. This table comes from immunoSEQ multiplex PCR, and its TCRdb copy is limited to in-frame clones, with some not included. The sample has some 78,000 clones; around 94% are singletons. The sample comprised T cells isolated from PBMCs. The receptors originated from a human donor in good health.

V is TRBV5-6 and J is TRBJ2-2; a possible D gene is TRBD1 (5 bases). Germline V gene data show CDR1 as SGHDT and CDR2 as YYEEEE. This CDR3 has 15 amino acids. Between the trimmed V and J ends, which lost 1 base and 0 bases, there was a span of 7 bases. The CDR3 bases are TGTGCCAGCAGCTTGTCCAGGGCGAACACCGGGGAGCTGTTTTTT. Its protein product is CASSLSRANTGELFF.

This chain uses TRBV2 with TRBJ2-1; unclear D gene. This CDR3 is built from 11 residues. V lost 9 bases to trimming and J lost 9 bases, with 12 bases between them. Germline values: CDR1 SNHLY, CDR2 FYNNEI. The CDR3 region has the DNA TGTGCCAGTCAGACGGAGATTGAGCAGTTCTTC. Translating gives CASQTEIEQFF.

This chain uses TRBV5-6 with TRBJ2-5; TRBD2 agrees at 8 bases. The CDR3 covers 16 residues. After removal of 3 bases from V and 5 bases from J, the junction contained 12 bases not matched to a gene. The germline V gene encodes CDR1 SGHDT and CDR2 YYEEEE. The chain's CDR3 is CASSSRGGVSVETQYF. CDR3 in DNA: TGTGCCAGCAGCTCCCGGGGGGGGGTCTCCGTTGAGACCCAGTACTTC.

This clone showed up just once. The V gene is TRBV6-5, the J gene TRBJ1-6; no clear D. This CDR3 is 13 amino acids long. V shed 8 bases and J shed 9 bases, with 14 bases lying between them. The germline gives CDR1 MNHEY, CDR2 SVGAGI. CDR3 loop: CASQARWISPLHF. CDR3 sequence (DNA): TGTGCCAGCCAGGCCCGGTGGATTTCACCCCTCCACTTT.

In this sample, this clone turned up once. V gene TRBV19 combines with J gene TRBJ2-3, with TRBD2 matching 7 bases. This CDR3 has 12 residues. The ends lost 8 bases at V and 10 bases at J; junction bases unmatched: 9. Germline V CDR1 and CDR2: LNHDA, SQIVND (reference sequence). CDR3 protein: CASGGVGLAQYF. In DNA form, the CDR3 reads TGTGCCAGTGGGGGGGTGGGGTTGGCGCAGTATTTT.

This chain uses TRBV29-1 with TRBJ1-3; 9 bases agree with TRBD1. Germline V gene sequence: CDR1 SQVTM, CDR2 ANQGSEA. The CDR3 spans 16 residues. J gave up 0 bases and V 6 bases, and 9 bases lay outside the gene matches. CDR3 sequence: CSVQPGQGTSGNTIYF. The CDR3 DNA reads as TGCAGCGTACAACCGGGACAGGGAACCTCTGGAAACACCATATATTTT.

V is TRBV5-6 and J is TRBJ2-2, with 7 bases aligning to TRBD1. Per the germline V gene, CDR1 is SGHDT and CDR2 is YYEEEE. The J segment lost 4 bases and the V segment lost 4 bases, leaving 7 bases of the junction unmatched. The CDR3 extends over 15 amino acids. The CDR3 reads CASSQGVDGTGELFF. CDR3 sequence (DNA): TGTGCCAGCAGCCAGGGGGTTGACGGCACCGGGGAGCTGTTTTTT.

The V gene is TRBV6-1, the J gene TRBJ2-5; 10 positions agree with TRBD2. V lost 1 base and J lost 4; bases outside the gene matches: 12. From germline, CDR1 is MNHNS and CDR2 SASEGT. CDR3 size: 18 residues. CDR3 protein: CASSEVDSGGPRRETQYF. The DNA of the CDR3 is TGTGCCAGCAGTGAAGTGGATAGCGGGGGGCCTCGCAGAGAGACCCAGTACTTC.

This chain links TRBV28 with TRBJ2-7, with D perhaps TRBD2 (6 bases). V lost 6 bases and J 2 bases, leaving 14 bases between the germline ends. The CDR3 has 14 residues. Germline values: CDR1 MDHEN, CDR2 SYDVKM. The DNA of the CDR3 is TGTGCCAGCAGGGATGTCGGCGGGACCTACGAGCAGTACTTC. Amino acids: CASRDVGGTYEQYF.

The chain couples TRBV5-1 to TRBJ1-6; maybe TRBD1 (6 bases). Trimming shortened V by 4 bases and J by 9 bases, and 14 bases separated the two germline ends. The CDR3 sequence is 14 residues long. Germline assignment: CDR1 SGHRS and CDR2 YFSETQ. In nucleotides, the CDR3 is TGCGCCAGCAGCGTCTCAGGGGACGGTTCACCCCTCCACTTT. Translation: CASSVSGDGSPLHF.

The CDR3 DNA is TGTGCCAGCAGCTTCATACAGGGAGTGGGCGAAGCTTTCTTT. It translates to CASSFIQGVGEAFF. The V and J genes are TRBV11-2 and TRBJ1-1, with D maybe TRBD1 (6 bases). Germline CDR1 SGHAT, CDR2 FQNNGV. Trimming pared 3 bases from V and 8 bases from J, leaving 16 bases between. CDR3 size: 14 residues.

V and J are TRBV28 and TRBJ2-2, with D possibly TRBD2 on 5 matching bases. Trimming removed 7 bases from V and 2 bases from J, with 8 bases in between. CDR3 length: 13 amino acids. The germline gives CDR1 MDHEN, CDR2 SYDVKM. In DNA form, the CDR3 reads TGTGCCAGCAAACTAGAAAACACCGGGGAGCTGTTTTTT. Its protein product is CASKLENTGELFF.

The DNA for the CDR3 is TGTGCCAGCAGCACCTGGACAGGGGGCCAAGGCTACACCTTC. This translates into CASSTWTGGQGYTF. The genes are TRBV9 and TRBJ1-2; 11 bases match TRBD1. Per the germline V gene, CDR1 is SGDLS and CDR2 is YYNGEE. There are 14 residues in the CDR3. Trimming took 4 bases from V and 8 from J; bases not matched to a gene: 7.

The chain combines TRBV27 with TRBJ1-2; D gene unclear. CDR3 length: 11 amino acids. Germline CDR1 reads MNHEY; CDR2 reads SMNVEV (reference sequence). The ends were cut back, 6 bases at V and 6 bases at J, with 8 bases in the middle. CDR3 residues: CASRHVHGYTF. Written as DNA, the CDR3 is TGTGCCAGCAGACACGTTCATGGCTACACCTTC.

The V and J genes are TRBV5-1 and TRBJ2-1; 7 positions agree with TRBD2. Losses at the gene ends were 0 bases for V and 8 bases for J; bases not matched to a gene: 14. CDR3 size: 17 residues. Per the germline V gene, CDR1 is SGHRS and CDR2 is YFSETQ. The DNA for the CDR3 is TGCGCCAGCAGCTTGGGACTGGCGGGAGTTTATTGGGATGAGCAGTTCTTC. Translation gives CASSLGLAGVYWDEQFF.

This chain links TRBV4-1 with TRBJ2-5; TRBD1 aligns across 8 bases. The CDR3 runs 12 residues. In germline, CDR1 is MGHRA, CDR2 YSYEKL. Trimming removed 6 bases from V and 5 bases from J; junction bases left unmatched: 2. The CDR3 spells CASSQGAETQYF. In DNA, the CDR3 is TGCGCCAGCAGTCAGGGGGCCGAGACCCAGTACTTC.

The rearrangement links TRBV7-2 to TRBJ1-5, with a weak D call TRBD1 (5 bases). The CDR3 contains 13 residues. Germline V CDR1 and CDR2: SGHTA, FQGNSA. Trimming stripped 4 bases from V and 5 bases from J, with 9 bases between. CDR3 DNA: TGTGCCAGCAGCTGGGGCCGCGATCAGCCCCAGCATTTT. Translating gives CASSWGRDQPQHF.

The table lists this clone with a count of one. This rearrangement joins TRBV6-6 to TRBJ2-1, with TRBD2 identical over 11 bases. CDR3 length: 16 residues. Germline V CDR1 and CDR2: MNHNY, SVGAGI (reference sequence). V lost 2 bases, J lost 3 bases, and 3 bases stayed unmatched. CDR3 region: CASSYKGLAVYNEQFF. The DNA for the CDR3 is TGTGCCAGCAGTTACAAGGGACTAGCGGTCTACAATGAGCAGTTCTTC.

CDR3 amino acids: CASSPFGYGYTF. CDR3 in DNA: TGTGCCAGCAGCCCATTCGGGTATGGCTACACCTTC. The chain joins TRBV28 to TRBJ1-2, with D hard to call. Germline-derived CDR1 and CDR2 are MDHEN and SYDVKM. V dropped 6 bases and J dropped 5 bases, with 10 bases sitting between them. The CDR3 is made up of 12 amino acids.

The J gene is TRBJ2-1, the V gene TRBV14; D is uncertain. The germline V gene has CDR1 SGHDN and CDR2 FVKESK. This CDR3 is built from 15 residues. Trimming shortened V by 4 bases and J by 0 bases, and 10 bases separated the two germline ends. CDR3 in DNA: TGTGCCAGCAGCCCCCCAGGTAGCTCCTACAATGAGCAGTTCTTC. Amino acid sequence: CASSPPGSSYNEQFF. Drawing the rest from reference TRBV14 and TRBJ2-1, the complete variable domain is EAGVTQFPSHSVIEKGQTVTLRCDPISGHDNLYWYRRVMGKEIKFLLHFVKESKQDESGMPNNRFLAERTGGTYSTLKVQPAELEDSGVYFCASSPPGSSYNEQFFGPGTRLTVL.

V gene TRBV29-1 combines with J gene TRBJ2-5, with 8 bases identical to TRBD1. Trimming cost V 4 bases and J 5 bases; bases outside gene matches: 6. Germline CDR1 reads SQVTM; CDR2 reads ANQGSEA. The CDR3 runs to 13 residues. CDR3 sequence (DNA): TGCAGCGTTGTACGGACAGGGTCGGAGACCCAGTACTTC. Its translation is CSVVRTGSETQYF.